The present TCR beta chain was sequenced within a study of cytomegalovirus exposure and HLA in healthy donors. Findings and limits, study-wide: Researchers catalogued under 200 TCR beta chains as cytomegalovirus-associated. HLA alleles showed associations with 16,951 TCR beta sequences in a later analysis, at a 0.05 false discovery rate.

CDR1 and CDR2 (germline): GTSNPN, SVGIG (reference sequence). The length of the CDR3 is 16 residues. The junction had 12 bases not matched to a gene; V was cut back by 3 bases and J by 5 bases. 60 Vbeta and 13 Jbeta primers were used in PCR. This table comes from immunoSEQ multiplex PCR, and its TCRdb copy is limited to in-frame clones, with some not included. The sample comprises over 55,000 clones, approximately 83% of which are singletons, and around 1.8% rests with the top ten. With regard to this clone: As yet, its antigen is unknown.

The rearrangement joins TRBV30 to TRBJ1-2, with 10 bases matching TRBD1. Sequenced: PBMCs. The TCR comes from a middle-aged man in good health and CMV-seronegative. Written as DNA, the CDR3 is TGTGCCTGGAGGATACCGACAGGGGGCTTTGGGTATGGCTACACCTTC. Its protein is CAWRIPTGGFGYGYTF. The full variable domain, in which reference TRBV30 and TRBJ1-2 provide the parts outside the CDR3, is SQTIHQWPATLVQPVGSPLSLECTVEGTSNPNLYWYRQAAGRGLQLLFYSVGIGQISSEVPQNLSASRPQDRQFILSSKKLLLSDSGFYLCAWRIPTGGFGYGYTFGSGTRLTVV.